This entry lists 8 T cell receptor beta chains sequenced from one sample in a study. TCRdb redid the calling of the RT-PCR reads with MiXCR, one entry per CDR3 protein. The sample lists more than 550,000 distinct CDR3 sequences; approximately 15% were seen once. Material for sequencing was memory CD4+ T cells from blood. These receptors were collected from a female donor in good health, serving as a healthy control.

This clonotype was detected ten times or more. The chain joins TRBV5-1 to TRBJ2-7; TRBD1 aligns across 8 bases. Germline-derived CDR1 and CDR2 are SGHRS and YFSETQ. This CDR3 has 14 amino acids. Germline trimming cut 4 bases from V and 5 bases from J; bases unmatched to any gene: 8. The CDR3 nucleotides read TGCGCCAGCAGCCGTGGACAGGGTACCGACGAGCAGTACTTC. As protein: CASSRGQGTDEQYF.

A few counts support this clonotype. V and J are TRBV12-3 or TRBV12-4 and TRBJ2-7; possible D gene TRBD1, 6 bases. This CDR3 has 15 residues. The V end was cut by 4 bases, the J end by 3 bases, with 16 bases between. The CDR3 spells CASSYTRGLRYEQYF. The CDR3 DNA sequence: TGTGCCAGCAGTTACACCAGGGGCCTACGCTACGAGCAGTACTTC.

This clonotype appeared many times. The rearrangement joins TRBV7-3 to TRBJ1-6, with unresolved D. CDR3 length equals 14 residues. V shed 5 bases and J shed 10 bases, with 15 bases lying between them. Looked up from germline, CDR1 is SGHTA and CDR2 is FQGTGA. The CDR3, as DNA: TGTGCCAGCAGCCCCACGGGGTCTCGCTCACCCCTCCACTTT. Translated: CASSPTGSRSPLHF.

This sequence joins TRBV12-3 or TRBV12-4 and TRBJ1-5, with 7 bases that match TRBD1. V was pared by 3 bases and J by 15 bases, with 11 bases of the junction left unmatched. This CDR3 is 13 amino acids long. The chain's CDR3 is CASSLGAQQGRHF. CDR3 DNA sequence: TGTGCCAGCAGTTTGGGGGCCCAACAGGGGAGGCATTTT.

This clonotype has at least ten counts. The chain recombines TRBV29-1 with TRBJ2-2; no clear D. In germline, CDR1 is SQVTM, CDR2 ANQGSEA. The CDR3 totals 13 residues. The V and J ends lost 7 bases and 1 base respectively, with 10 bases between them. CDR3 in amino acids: CSAERQNTGELFF. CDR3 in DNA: TGCAGCGCCGAAAGACAGAACACCGGGGAGCTGTTTTTT.

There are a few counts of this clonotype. The CDR3 loop reads CASSPGQGADYGYTF. The CDR3 DNA reads as TGTGCCAGCAGCCCCGGACAGGGGGCTGACTATGGCTACACCTTC. The rearrangement joins TRBV7-2 to TRBJ1-2; 11 bases agree with TRBD1. J lost 3 bases, V lost 5 bases, and 5 bases had no gene match. Germline assignment: CDR1 SGHTA and CDR2 FQGNSA. This CDR3 is built from 15 residues.

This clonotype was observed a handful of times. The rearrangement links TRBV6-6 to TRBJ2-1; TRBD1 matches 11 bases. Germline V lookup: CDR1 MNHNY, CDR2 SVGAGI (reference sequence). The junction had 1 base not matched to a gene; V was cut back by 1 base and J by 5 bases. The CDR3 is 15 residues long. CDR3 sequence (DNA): TGTGCCAGCAGTTACTGGACAGGGGGCAACAATGAGCAGTTCTTC. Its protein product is CASSYWTGGNNEQFF.

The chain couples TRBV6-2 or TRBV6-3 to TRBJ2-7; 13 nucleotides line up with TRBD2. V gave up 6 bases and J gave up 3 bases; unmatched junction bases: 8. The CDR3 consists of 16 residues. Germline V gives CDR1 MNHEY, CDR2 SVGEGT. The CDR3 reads CASRRGLAGTLYEQYF. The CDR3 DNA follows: TGTGCCAGCAGGAGGGGACTAGCGGGGACCCTCTACGAGCAGTACTTC.